This T cell receptor beta chain was documented in a study of cytomegalovirus exposure and HLA in healthy donors. Use of 60 Vbeta and 13 Jbeta primers characterized the PCR. The method was immunoSEQ multiplex PCR; TCRdb's version includes in-frame clones alone and lacks a portion of them. The table lists fewer than 250,000 clones, 75% to 90% of them singletons. V lost 5 bases and J lost 7; bases outside the gene matches: 7. From germline, CDR1 is MNHEY and CDR2 SMNVEV (reference sequence). The length of the CDR3 is 16 residues. Comment on this clone: The antigen is undetermined.

Study-wide results and caveats: In vitro checks showed that three CMV-associated chains really do target CMV antigens.

The sequenced sample was PBMCs. The source is a boy younger than 10 in good health and CMV-seronegative. This chain uses TRBV27 with TRBJ2-2; 13 nucleotides agree with TRBD2. The CDR3 DNA is TGTGCCAGCAGTACTCGACTAGCGGGGGGATTCGGGGAGCTGTTTTTT. Residues: CASSTRLAGGFGELFF.